This TCR beta chain was sequenced during a study of blood T cell repertoires in COVID-19. The overall study: Spain, Italy and the United States supplied samples that represented acute and convalescent COVID-19.

Profiled with immunoSEQ multiplex PCR; TCRdb holds only in-frame clones, not every one. The data show 190,000 or so clones, roughly four fifths seen once. The ends were cut back, 0 bases at V and 3 bases at J, with 5 bases in the middle. Germline V gives CDR1 LGHDT, CDR2 YNNKEL (reference sequence). This CDR3 spans 14 amino acids. This clone occurred once. Specimen: peripheral blood. The source is a human donor with acute or convalescent COVID-19. The donor label of this sample is uncertain. The chain joins TRBV3-1 (or the pseudogene TRBV3-2) to TRBJ2-2; D not certain. CDR3 region: CASSQDYYTGELFF. The CDR3 bases are TGTGCCAGCAGCCAAGATTACTACACCGGGGAGCTGTTTTTT.